Described below is a single T cell receptor (beta chain) sequence and its context. What it binds is unknown. Germline V lookup: CDR1 SEHNR, CDR2 FQNEAQ (reference sequence). The CDR3 covers 15 residues. Losses at the gene ends were 5 bases for V and 9 bases for J; bases not matched to a gene: 5. For the TCR beta CDR3, multiplex PCR with 32 V and 13 J primers performed the amplification. MiXCR was run by TCRdb on the multiplex PCR reads, yielding one entry per CDR3 protein. Of 20,000 to 25,000 distinct CDR3 sequences listed, 25% to 35% are singletons. The sample originates from a study of immune heterogeneity within non-small cell lung tumors. Template was bulk tumor genomic DNA, around 620 ng per sample. Several spatially distant biopsies were obtained per primary tumor intraoperatively. Each patient presented with untreated, newly diagnosed non-small cell lung cancer and received curative surgery. Findings and limits, study-wide: Within each patient, tumor sites shared identical dominant CDR3 beta clonotypes and also held site-unique high-frequency clones.

The sequencing sample was made of lung tumor tissue. This chain joins TRBV7-9 and TRBJ1-6, with 12 bases fitting TRBD1. The origin of this receptor is a man aged 40-55 years with non-small cell lung cancer. As DNA, the CDR3 is TGTGCCAGCAGCAAAGGGACAGGGGGCACTTCACCCCTCCACTTT. Encoded protein: CASSKGTGGTSPLHF.